This T cell receptor (beta chain) stems from a study of blood T cell repertoires in COVID-19. TCRdb's copy holds only in-frame clones and misses some; the assay was immunoSEQ multiplex PCR. The data contain a few hundred thousand clones, 90% of them singletons. Seattle researchers signed up patients amid active infection and tracked them longitudinally. Only one count was recorded for this clone. The clonotype was recovered from a woman aged 55-70 years with COVID-19, enrolled during active disease. Sequencing was carried out using peripheral blood.

The CDR3 region has the DNA TGTGCCAGCAGCCAACGGACGGAGGACAGCCATGGCTACACCTTC. It specifies CASSQRTEDSHGYTF. The V gene is TRBV3-1 (or the pseudogene TRBV3-2), the J gene TRBJ1-2, with D tentatively TRBD1 (6 bases). The CDR3 has 15 amino acids. Germline V gives CDR1 LGHDT, CDR2 YNNKEL (reference sequence). Deletions cut 2 bases from V and 6 bases from J, with 16 bases between.